This T cell receptor (beta chain) originates from a study of blood T cell repertoires in COVID-19 (TCRdb year 2020). Study-level background: Recovered participants in ImmuneRACE Cohort 3 were defined by two consecutive negative NP/OP PCR tests, clearance by a healthcare professional, or resolution of symptoms. Samples came from the ongoing ImmuneRACE study (first 160 participants) plus 1,254 subjects from 6 global collaborators. Where HLA class I and class II types were available, the types were taken from metadata supplied by the sample provider, not from assay-based typing. The dataset comprised deeply sampled blood TCRbeta repertoires from subjects exposed to, actively infected with, or recovered from COVID-19. The collaborator samples originated in the United States, Italy and Spain and spanned the acute and convalescent phases of COVID-19. The prospective study material was composed of cDNA or gDNA derived from T cells, B-cell-depleted T cells, or PBMCs. Nearly every sample came with metadata listing a de-identified subject ID, COVID-19 status, age in years and sex. The repertoires were released in a freely available public database meant as a resource for research on the immune response to SARS-CoV-2. Here is what the overall study found, with its caveats: The amount of clinical and demographic metadata varied by source and participant and was provided uncurated.

TCRbeta CDR3 regions were amplified from genomic DNA using the immunoSEQ Assay, a bias-controlled multiplex PCR. The source study handled its data this way. Within the assay, amplification of reference gene primers was used to estimate how many nucleated cells each sample contained. To quantify the absolute abundance of each unique TCRbeta CDR3 rearrangement, sequence reads were collapsed and filtered. For each sample, productive Simpson clonality was calculated as the square root of Simpson's diversity index across productive rearrangements. Here the immuneACCESS table is served through TCRdb, limited to in-frame sequences with V and J called. Missing clones are a known gap in these copies; in checked studies unresolved V genes cover under half, and the rest lacks a known reason. V, J and clone size reflect that table, while D and trimming were determined from the DNA. In all, the sample holds approximately 190,000 clones, and about 86% of those were seen once. The ten biggest clones cover around 25% of the sample.

The CDR3 goes from the cysteine to the phenylalanine over 12 residues. The CDR3 DNA has 36 bases and is translated from base 1. V loses 3 bases, J loses 7 bases, and the germline ends lie 12 bases apart. CDR1 and CDR2 are drawn from the germline V gene: SQVTM, ANQGSEA. As for this clone: What this receptor recognizes is not known. Per-nucleotide qualities are absent, and no much larger clonotype sits a single base away.

Participants in the prospective study were enrolled through a virtual design, were aged 18 to 89 years, and lived in roughly 24 United States geographic areas. Cohort assignment in the prospective study relied on participant-reported clinical history from a screening survey and a study questionnaire. In the prospective study, mobile phlebotomists collected whole blood, serum and a nasopharyngeal or oropharyngeal swab from each participant. Additional blood draws and questionnaires over an approximately 2-month period could optionally be provided by prospective study participants. Blood samples from the prospective study were shipped frozen or at room temperature prior to DNA extraction.

The material sequenced was PBMCs or T cells enriched from blood (not recorded which). The receptor was isolated from a woman in her forties in a cohort exposed to, infected with or recovered from COVID-19 (not recorded which). The rearranged segments are TRBV29-1 and TRBJ1-1, with TRBD1 as a weak D call on 6 bases. The CDR3 protein is CSVDTGQREAFF. The sequenced DNA: TGCAGCGTTGACACAGGACAGCGTGAAGCTTTCTTT.